Presented here are 29 T cell receptor beta chains from one specimen sequenced in a study of T cell repertoires in cytomegalovirus infection. No antigen has been assigned to these receptors. TCRdb independently ran MiXCR on the reads; one entry per CDR3 protein. This table has hundreds of thousands of distinct CDR3 sequences, approximately 33% appearing once. The material sequenced was cultured PBMCs, taken from culture after CMV antigen stimulation. Receptors originate from a human donor in good health (CMV status not recorded). Some clones in this sample may be carry-over from other donors' samples.

This clonotype was found a few times. The chain is built from TRBV6-6 and TRBJ1-5; D perhaps matches TRBD1 (6 bases). CDR1 MNHNY and CDR2 SVGAGI come from the germline V gene (reference sequence). The CDR3 has 16 residues. V dropped 2 bases and J dropped 6 bases, with 17 bases sitting between them. The CDR3 DNA reads TGTGCCAGCAGTTACCCAGACCCGGGCAGGGGTCAGCCCCAGCATTTT. Translating it yields CASSYPDPGRGQPQHF.

The table lists this clonotype with a few counts. The CDR3 DNA reads TGCGCCAGCAGCCGTGTGGCGGGGGGGACCTACAATGAGCAGTTCTTC. This codes for CASSRVAGGTYNEQFF. The chain recombines TRBV4-1 with TRBJ2-1; 9 bases line up with TRBD2. Germline trimming cut 4 bases from V and 2 bases from J; bases unmatched to any gene: 6. This CDR3 has 16 residues. CDR1 MGHRA and CDR2 YSYEKL come from the germline V gene.

Comment on this clonotype: The CDR3 does not end in the conserved phenylalanine or tryptophan, so this is likely a read error. It is unclear where the CDR3 begins or ends on the DNA, so no DNA is shown, and the CDR3 is as TCRdb lists it. This chain uses TRBV27 with TRBJ2-3; TRBD1 is taken as the D call from the table, unchecked against the DNA. With termini counted, the CDR3 has 14 amino acids. Germline CDR1 reads MNHEY; CDR2 reads SMNVEV (reference sequence). The CDR3 is CASIPPRPPSRHGG.

The chain joins TRBV11-1 to TRBJ2-7, with a weak D call TRBD2 (6 bases). The germline CDR1 and CDR2 sequences are SGHAT and FQDESV (reference sequence). Trimming took off 7 bases at V and 0 bases at J, with 16 bases between the two ends. The CDR3 has 15 residues. The CDR3 is CASTPVGGSSYEQYF. In DNA, the CDR3 is TGTGCCAGCACCCCTGTGGGGGGTAGCTCCTACGAGCAGTACTTC. The variable domain in full, completed from reference TRBV11-1 and TRBJ2-7, reads EAEVAQSPRYKITEKSQAVAFWCDPISGHATLYWYRQILGQGPELLVQFQDESVVDDSQLPKDRFSAERLKGVDSTLKIQPAELGDSAMYLCASTPVGGSSYEQYFGPGTRLTVT.

This clonotype turned up a few times. The V and J genes are TRBV2 and TRBJ1-5; 7 bases match TRBD1. Germline-derived CDR1 and CDR2 are SNHLY and FYNNEI. V lost 3 bases and J lost 1; bases outside the gene matches: 6. The CDR3 loop spans 16 amino acids. The CDR3, as DNA: TGTGCCAGCAGTGATACTACAGGGGCCAGCAATCAGCCCCAGCATTTT. Translating it yields CASSDTTGASNQPQHF.

This clonotype occurred a few times. The chain links TRBV7-9 to TRBJ2-7; 7 nucleotides align to TRBD2. CDR1 is SEHNR and CDR2 is FQNEAQ in the germline V gene (reference sequence). J lost 2 bases, V lost 7 bases, and 14 bases had no gene match. The CDR3 consists of 16 residues. CDR3 bases: TGTGCCAGCACCCACCCGGCGGCGGGGGTAACCTACGAGCAGTACTTC. It specifies CASTHPAAGVTYEQYF.

This clonotype was seen a handful of times. The rearrangement joins TRBV5-5 to TRBJ2-5; no definite D call. The length of the CDR3 is 14 residues. The V end was cut by 7 bases, the J end by 3 bases, with 16 bases between. Germline CDR1 is SGHKS and CDR2 is YYEKEE (reference sequence). CDR3 sequence reads: CASASADGKETQYF. The CDR3 DNA follows: TGTGCCAGCGCTTCGGCCGACGGCAAAGAGACCCAGTACTTC.

This chain joins TRBV6-5 and TRBJ1-1; no definite D call. Germline V gives CDR1 MNHEY, CDR2 SVGAGI. V lost 8 bases, J lost 5 bases, and 12 bases lay in between. The CDR3 sequence is 12 residues long. Written as DNA, the CDR3 is TGTGCCAGCGGCGCAACGGGGACTGAAGCTTTCTTT. This translates into CASGATGTEAFF.

This clonotype was observed many times. The V call is TRBV7-2, the J call TRBJ2-1; 10 bases are a match to TRBD2. Trimming at V came to 6 bases and at J to 4 bases, leaving 9 bases not matched to a gene. CDR3 length: 16 amino acids. Germline CDR1 reads SGHTA; CDR2 reads FQGNSA. CDR3 DNA: TGTGCCAGCAGACAATCCCGAGCGGGGGGGTACAATGAGCAGTTCTTC. The encoded protein is CASRQSRAGGYNEQFF.

This clonotype appeared many times. The CDR3 nucleotides read TGTGCCAGCAGTGCCCAACGGACAGGGAACGAGCAGTACTTC. Translation: CASSAQRTGNEQYF. The V gene is TRBV2, the J gene TRBJ2-7; TRBD1 agrees at 8 bases. V gave up 4 bases and J gave up 5 bases; unmatched junction bases: 7. Per the germline V gene, CDR1 is SNHLY and CDR2 is FYNNEI. This CDR3 has 14 residues.

The chain links TRBV7-2 to TRBJ2-7; TRBD1 agrees at 9 bases. There are 17 residues in the CDR3. Per the germline V gene, CDR1 is SGHTA and CDR2 is FQGNSA. With 5 bases clipped from V and 4 bases from J, the junction kept 15 bases outside the gene matches. The CDR3, as DNA: TGTGCCAGCAGCAAACAGGGGGCAACTCCCGGCGGTTACGAGCAGTACTTC. Its protein is CASSKQGATPGGYEQYF.

V is TRBV6-8 and J is TRBJ1-6; the D is unclear. Germline CDR1 reads MNHGY; CDR2 reads SAAAGT. This CDR3 region has 16 residues. V was pared by 6 bases and J by 4 bases, with 16 bases between. The CDR3 sequence is CASRGSFVGYNSPLHF. DNA of the CDR3: TGTGCCAGCAGGGGATCTTTTGTAGGATATAATTCACCCCTCCACTTT.

This clonotype was picked up a small number of times. The chain combines TRBV20-1 with TRBJ1-5, with TRBD1 as a possible D gene (6 bases). The CDR3 runs 15 residues. Trimming removed 0 bases at V and 5 bases at J, with 14 bases between. Germline CDR1 and CDR2: DFQATT and SNEGSKA (reference sequence). The chain's CDR3 is CSARDLGQSYQPQHF. CDR3 nucleotides: TGCAGTGCTAGAGATCTAGGACAGAGCTATCAGCCCCAGCATTTT.

The chain employs TRBV4-3 and TRBJ2-1; TRBD2 agrees at 7 bases. Unmatched junction bases numbered 10, after V lost 0 bases and J lost 8 bases. This CDR3 region has 16 residues. Germline loops: CDR1 LGHNA, CDR2 YSLEER. This CDR3 is CASSQERGGSSDEQFF. CDR3 bases: TGCGCCAGCAGCCAAGAACGAGGCGGGAGTAGCGATGAGCAGTTCTTC.

This clonotype has more than one count but fewer than ten. The gene calls are TRBV18 and TRBJ1-4, with D tentatively TRBD1 (6 bases). The CDR3 runs 15 residues. Trimming shortened V by 2 bases and J by 5 bases, and 12 bases separated the two germline ends. Germline CDR1 and CDR2: KGHSH and LQKENI. CDR3 DNA sequence: TGTGCCAGCTCACCATCTACAGGGAGAAATGAAAAACTGTTTTTT. Encoded protein: CASSPSTGRNEKLFF.

V and J are TRBV12-3 or TRBV12-4 and TRBJ2-1; tentatively, D is TRBD1 (5 bases). The CDR3 is 11 residues long. V lost 3 bases and J 13 bases, leaving 10 bases between the germline ends. The CDR3 protein is CASSFQGRQFF. As DNA, the CDR3 is TGTGCCAGCAGTTTCCAGGGCCGCCAGTTCTTC.

This clonotype was picked up a small number of times. Its ends do not fully match the called genes, so a read error is possible. The chain joins TRBV10-3 to TRBJ2-7; 7 nucleotides align to TRBD1. The V gene's germline CDR1 is ENHRY and CDR2 SYGVKD. The length of the CDR3 is 14 residues. CDR3: CAIGETGFSYEQYF. The DNA for the CDR3 is TGTGCCATCGGTGAGACAGGGTTCTCCTACGAGCAGTACTTC.

CDR3 in amino acids: CAWSELTGKSYNEQFF. The CDR3 DNA is TGTGCCTGGAGTGAATTGACAGGGAAGTCATACAATGAGCAGTTCTTC. The chain uses TRBV30 and TRBJ2-1; 7 bases agree with TRBD1. Germline V gene data show CDR1 as GTSNPN and CDR2 as SVGIG (reference sequence). Losses at the gene ends were 1 base for V and 4 bases for J; bases not matched to a gene: 10. The CDR3 runs 16 residues.

The chain couples TRBV11-2 to TRBJ1-3; D is possibly TRBD1 (5 bases). Trimming pared 5 bases from V and 0 bases from J, leaving 17 bases between. This CDR3 is built from 17 residues. Germline CDR1 is SGHAT and CDR2 is FQNNGV. The chain's CDR3 is CASSASSGAISGNTIYF. CDR3 in DNA: TGTGCCAGCAGCGCAAGCTCTGGGGCCATCTCTGGAAACACCATATATTTT.

This clonotype was found a few times. This chain joins TRBV28 and TRBJ2-5; D remains ambiguous. The CDR3 length is 14 residues. Germline V gives CDR1 MDHEN, CDR2 SYDVKM. Trimming removed 4 bases from V and 2 bases from J, with 11 bases in between. CDR3 residues: CASSSPRAQETQYF. CDR3 sequence (DNA): TGTGCCAGCAGTTCCCCAAGGGCTCAAGAGACCCAGTACTTC.

The V call is TRBV2, the J call TRBJ1-2; 9 bases fit TRBD1. Germline CDR1 SNHLY, CDR2 FYNNEI. The trim removed 6 bases at V and 7 bases at J, leaving 9 bases unmatched. The CDR3 contains 14 residues. The CDR3 protein is CASSEQGARGGYTF. The DNA for the CDR3 is TGTGCCAGCAGCGAACAGGGGGCAAGAGGTGGCTACACCTTC.

There are a few counts of this clonotype. The V and J genes are TRBV7-2 and TRBJ1-2, with no clear D. CDR1 and CDR2 from the germline V gene are SGHTA and FQGNSA. V was clipped by 0 bases and J by 8 bases, with 16 bases between them. CDR3 length: 15 residues. The CDR3 here is CASSLASGRERGYTF. DNA for the CDR3: TGTGCCAGCAGCTTAGCCTCGGGGAGAGAGAGAGGCTACACCTTC.

The V and J genes are TRBV2 and TRBJ1-2; 9 bases are a match to TRBD1. After removal of 6 bases from V and 4 bases from J, the junction contained 6 bases not matched to a gene. The CDR3 is 14 residues long. CDR1 and CDR2 from the germline V gene are SNHLY and FYNNEI. CDR3 amino acids: CASREQGASYGYTF. The DNA of the CDR3 is TGTGCCAGCAGGGAACAGGGGGCGAGCTATGGCTACACCTTC.

This clonotype came up a few times. CDR3 bases: TGTGCCAGCAGTCTGTTCCAGGGCGTACAAGAGACCCAGTACTTC. It specifies CASSLFQGVQETQYF. The chain joins TRBV12-3 or TRBV12-4 to TRBJ2-5; D perhaps matches TRBD1 (5 bases). Deletions cut 5 bases from V and 2 bases from J, with 15 bases between. There are 15 residues in the CDR3.

The rearrangement joins TRBV7-2 to TRBJ2-3; D may be TRBD1 (5 bases). Germline V gene data show CDR1 as SGHTA and CDR2 as FQGNSA. This CDR3 has 13 residues. Trimming cost V 3 bases and J 7 bases, with 11 bases left between them. CDR3 DNA: TGTGCCAGCAGCTTTGGGGCTAGGAATACGCAGTATTTT. Translated, it gives CASSFGARNTQYF. The full variable domain, rest sourced from reference TRBV7-2 and TRBJ2-3, is GAGVSQSPSNKVTEKGKDVELRCDPISGHTALYWYRQSLGQGLEFLIYFQGNSAPDKSGLPSDRFSAERTGGSVSTLTIQRTQQEDSAVYLCASSFGARNTQYFGPGTRLTVL.

The table lists this clonotype with a few counts. The V and J genes are TRBV6-5 and TRBJ2-5; 9 bases are shared with TRBD1. Germline CDR1 and CDR2: MNHEY and SVGAGI. This CDR3 spans 18 amino acids. V was pared by 6 bases and J by 1 base, with 15 bases of the junction left unmatched. The CDR3 DNA follows: TGTGCCAGCAGCGCCGGGACAGGGACTTATACGGGCCAAGAGACCCAGTACTTC. Translation: CASSAGTGTYTGQETQYF.

This clonotype showed up just a few times. The chain carries TRBV7-2 and TRBJ1-2; D not resolved. V was clipped by 4 bases and J by 0 bases, with 12 bases between them. Germline V CDR1 and CDR2: SGHTA, FQGNSA. This CDR3 has 15 residues. For the CDR3, the DNA is TGTGCCAGCAGCTCCCGGACGGCAGCTAACTATGGCTACACCTTC. It codes for CASSSRTAANYGYTF. The whole variable domain, remainder taken from reference TRBV7-2 and TRBJ1-2, is GAGVSQSPSNKVTEKGKDVELRCDPISGHTALYWYRQSLGQGLEFLIYFQGNSAPDKSGLPSDRFSAERTGGSVSTLTIQRTQQEDSAVYLCASSSRTAANYGYTFGSGTRLTVV.

This clonotype occurred a few times. This chain links TRBV7-9 with TRBJ1-6, with D possibly TRBD1 on 5 matching bases. CDR3 length: 14 amino acids. Germline lookup yields CDR1 SEHNR and CDR2 FQNEAQ (reference sequence). Trimming shortened V by 8 bases and J by 7 bases, and 15 bases separated the two germline ends. The CDR3 DNA sequence: TGTGCCAGCGGAAGGGGAACTGGAAATTCACCCCTCCACTTT. Amino acids: CASGRGTGNSPLHF. Full variable domain (missing parts from reference TRBV7-9 and TRBJ1-6): DTGVSQNPRHKITKRGQNVTFRCDPISEHNRLYWYRQTLGQGPEFLTYFQNEAQLEKSRLLSDRFSAERPKGSFSTLEIQRTEQGDSAMYLCASGRGTGNSPLHFGNGTRLTVT.

This clonotype appeared many times. The rearrangement joins TRBV7-2 to TRBJ2-1; 10 nucleotides match TRBD2. This CDR3 contains 14 residues. Germline CDR1 SGHTA, CDR2 FQGNSA. V shed 5 bases, J shed 4 bases, and the junction held 2 bases outside the gene matches. The CDR3 spells CASSLSGGYNEQFF. Here the CDR3 DNA reads TGTGCCAGCAGCCTTAGCGGGGGGTACAATGAGCAGTTCTTC.